These 22 T cell receptor beta chains originate from one sample sequenced in a study of beta chain features in type 1 diabetes. Study-level points and caveats: All four CD4+ subsets of Type 1 diabetes patients contained TCRB CDR3s that were moderately but significantly shorter.

Of the isolated RNA, all was reverse transcribed, and so the sequenced material was expressed TCRB transcripts. The table came from immunoSEQ multiplex PCR; TCRdb's copy has only in-frame clones and leaves some out. This table holds over 120,000 clones, about 13% found once. Antigens for these TCRs are unknown. The sequencing sample was made of central memory CD4+ T cells from blood. The receptors were gathered from a man aged 18 to 30 with type 1 diabetes.

This clone appeared a few times. The J gene is TRBJ2-3, the V gene TRBV11-1; no clear D. This CDR3 contains 12 residues. With 6 bases removed from V and 3 bases from J, the gap between germline ends came to 7 bases. CDR1 is SGHAT and CDR2 is FQDESV in the germline V gene (reference sequence). The CDR3 is CASSELTDTQYF. In nucleotides, the CDR3 is TGTGCCAGCAGTGAGCTTACAGATACGCAGTATTTT.

The table lists this clone with a few counts. In DNA form, the CDR3 reads TGCAGCGTTGATGGGACAACTAGCACAGATACGCAGTATTTT. Its translation is CSVDGTTSTDTQYF. V gene TRBV29-1 combines with J gene TRBJ2-3; TRBD1 might be the D (6 bases). Between the trimmed V and J ends, which lost 3 bases and 0 bases, there was a span of 10 bases. Germline V lookup: CDR1 SQVTM, CDR2 ANQGSEA. The CDR3 spans 14 residues.

The rearrangement links TRBV19 to TRBJ2-5; perhaps TRBD2 as D (6 bases). Germline loops: CDR1 LNHDA, CDR2 SQIVND (reference sequence). Trimming stripped 6 bases from V and 5 bases from J, with 13 bases between. CDR3 length: 13 amino acids. This CDR3 reads CASRGGNQETQYF. The DNA of the CDR3 is TGTGCCAGTAGGGGAGGCAATCAGGAGACCCAGTACTTC.

The sample holds many counts of this clone. This chain uses TRBV25-1 with TRBJ1-2; 7 nucleotides align to TRBD1. V was clipped by 0 bases and J by 4 bases; unmatched bases: 2. The CDR3 length is 14 residues. The germline V gene encodes CDR1 MGHDK and CDR2 SYGVNS. The CDR3 nucleotides are TGTGCCAGCAGTGAATATGACAGGGCCTATGGCTACACCTTC. Amino acid sequence: CASSEYDRAYGYTF.

The V and J genes are TRBV29-1 and TRBJ2-5; 9 nucleotides match TRBD2. Trimming took 0 bases from V and 5 from J; bases not matched to a gene: 7. The CDR3 runs to 15 residues. Germline V lookup: CDR1 SQVTM, CDR2 ANQGSEA. CDR3 sequence: CSVEDQAGGGETQYF. The CDR3 bases are TGCAGCGTTGAAGATCAAGCGGGGGGCGGCGAGACCCAGTACTTC.

DNA of the CDR3: TGCGCCAGCAGCTTGGGAGGGTCCAGAGAAGAGACCCAGTACTTC. As protein: CASSLGGSREETQYF. This chain links TRBV5-1 with TRBJ2-5; a possible D gene is TRBD2 (5 bases). The V and J ends lost 0 bases and 3 bases respectively, with 12 bases between them. The length of the CDR3 is 15 residues. Germline V gene data show CDR1 as SGHRS and CDR2 as YFSETQ.

This chain uses TRBV2 with TRBJ2-3; TRBD2 matches 7 bases. The V gene's germline CDR1 is SNHLY and CDR2 FYNNEI. This CDR3 contains 15 residues. V lost 7 bases and J lost 3; bases outside the gene matches: 10. The CDR3 region has the DNA TGTGCCAGCATGGTGCGGGGAGCGGGGACAGATACGCAGTATTTT. Translation gives CASMVRGAGTDTQYF.

The chain is built from TRBV27 and TRBJ1-2, with D possibly being TRBD1 (6 bases). V dropped 3 bases and J dropped 3 bases, with 17 bases sitting between them. The CDR3 contains 16 residues. Germline CDR1 and CDR2: MNHEY and SMNVEV (reference sequence). The CDR3 loop is CASSFVGQSSDYGYTF. DNA for the CDR3: TGTGCCAGCAGTTTCGTTGGACAGTCATCGGACTATGGCTACACCTTC.

The gene calls are TRBV6-5 and TRBJ1-3; 9 nucleotides align to TRBD1. The CDR3 loop spans 14 amino acids. Germline values: CDR1 MNHEY, CDR2 SVGAGI. The V gene end was trimmed by 6 bases and the J gene end by 4 bases; junction bases not matched to a gene: 4. The CDR3 bases are TGTGCCAGCAGCCCCGGGACAGGGGGAAACACCATATATTTT. Protein product: CASSPGTGGNTIYF.

J is TRBJ1-6 and V is TRBV7-8; D gene ambiguous. V was clipped by 5 bases and J by 8 bases, with 19 bases between them. Looked up from germline, CDR1 is SGHVS and CDR2 is FQNEAQ. This CDR3 has 16 residues. The CDR3 region has the DNA TGTGCCAGCAGCCCCTCCCGGCGGACGGGAGATTCACCCCTCCACTTT. It encodes CASSPSRRTGDSPLHF. Supplemented by reference TRBV7-8 and TRBJ1-6, the full variable domain reads GAGVSQSPRYKVAKRGQDVALRCDPISGHVSLFWYQQALGQGPEFLTYFQNEAQLDKSGLPSDRFFAERPEGSVSTLKIQRTQQEDSAVYLCASSPSRRTGDSPLHFGNGTRLTVT.

This clone was seen only a few times. The chain carries TRBV19 and TRBJ1-4; 7 bases line up with TRBD1. This CDR3 spans 16 amino acids. Germline V lookup: CDR1 LNHDA, CDR2 SQIVND (reference sequence). The ends lost 6 bases at V and 2 bases at J; junction bases unmatched: 9. The CDR3 loop reads CASSPGGGTTNEKLFF. The CDR3 DNA reads TGTGCCAGTAGCCCCGGAGGGGGCACCACTAATGAAAAACTGTTTTTT.

The V and J genes are TRBV9 and TRBJ2-7; the D gene is possibly TRBD2 (7 bases). Germline V gives CDR1 SGDLS, CDR2 YYNGEE. This CDR3 region has 16 residues. Between the trimmed V and J ends, which lost 4 bases and 0 bases, there was a span of 17 bases. Written as DNA, the CDR3 is TGTGCCAGCAGCTCCCCGACCGGGGGGCGCTCCTACGAGCAGTACTTC. This sequence encodes CASSSPTGGRSYEQYF.

This clone was counted a few times. V gene TRBV6-1 combines with J gene TRBJ2-2; 8 positions match TRBD2. CDR1 is MNHNS, CDR2 SASEGT, per germline. Losses at the gene ends were 3 bases for V and 0 bases for J; bases not matched to a gene: 6. CDR3 size: 17 residues. The CDR3: CASSDFSGVTNTGELFF. The CDR3 bases are TGTGCCAGCAGTGATTTTAGCGGGGTAACGAACACCGGGGAGCTGTTTTTT.

There are a few counts of this clone. The rearrangement links TRBV15 to TRBJ2-7, with D uncertain. Between the trimmed V and J ends, which lost 0 bases and 0 bases, there was a span of 6 bases. CDR1 is LNHNV and CDR2 is YYDKDF in the germline V gene (reference sequence). CDR3 length: 14 amino acids. The CDR3: CATSRELSSYEQYF. The CDR3 DNA sequence: TGTGCCACCAGCAGAGAGCTGAGCTCCTACGAGCAGTACTTC.

The V and J genes are TRBV18 and TRBJ1-5, with unresolved D. The CDR3 covers 13 residues. V lost 3 bases to trimming and J lost 5 bases, with 8 bases between them. CDR1 KGHSH and CDR2 LQKENI come from the germline V gene. Here the CDR3 reads CASSPGADQPQHF. The CDR3 coding sequence is TGTGCCAGCTCACCGGGCGCCGATCAGCCCCAGCATTTT.

This clone was counted once. This sequence joins TRBV5-1 and TRBJ2-3; D unclear. V dropped 0 bases and J dropped 3 bases, with 11 bases sitting between them. Germline CDR1 SGHRS, CDR2 YFSETQ. The CDR3 runs to 15 residues. Written as DNA, the CDR3 is TGCGCCAGCAGCTTGGCTTTGGGAAGTACAGATACGCAGTATTTT. This sequence encodes CASSLALGSTDTQYF.

This clone occurred a few times. This chain joins TRBV7-9 and TRBJ1-1, with D perhaps TRBD1 (5 bases). Germline V gene data show CDR1 as SEHNR and CDR2 as FQNEAQ (reference sequence). The CDR3 is 14 residues long. Trimming removed 5 bases from V and 2 bases from J, with 12 bases in between. CDR3 in amino acids: CASSHRGANTEAFF. In DNA, the CDR3 is TGTGCCAGCAGCCATCGAGGGGCCAACACTGAAGCTTTCTTT.

A note on this clone: This may arise from a read error, as a much more abundant clone is one base away. The sample contains more than one DNA sequence encoding this CDR3. V and J are TRBV15 and TRBJ1-5, with TRBD1 matching over 7 bases. V lost 9 bases to trimming and J lost 6 bases; unmatched junction nucleotides: 8. The germline V gene encodes CDR1 LNHNV and CDR2 YYDKDF (reference sequence). This CDR3 has 13 residues. The CDR3 DNA is TGTGCCACTGCGACAGGGAACGGTCAGCCCCAGCATTTT. Protein sequence: CATATGNGQPQHF. The variable domain in full, completed from reference TRBV15 and TRBJ1-5, reads DAMVIQNPRYQVTQFGKPVTLSCSQTLNHNVMYWYQQKSSQAPKLLFHYYDKDFNNEADTPDNFQSRRPNTSFCFLDIRSPGLGDTAMYLCATATGNGQPQHFGDGTRLSIL.

This clone came up a few times. The chain employs TRBV28 and TRBJ1-6; D unclear. The CDR3 length is 11 residues. Looked up from germline, CDR1 is MDHEN and CDR2 is SYDVKM. V was shortened by 4 bases and J by 8 bases, with 3 bases between the two germline ends. The CDR3 is CASSSDSPLHF. CDR3 bases: TGTGCCAGCAGTTCCGATTCACCCCTCCACTTT.

This clone was seen a handful of times. The chain employs TRBV6-5 and TRBJ2-5; 9 bases fit TRBD2. V shed 2 bases and J 3 bases; nucleotides not matched to a gene: 7. There are 16 residues in the CDR3. CDR1 MNHEY and CDR2 SVGAGI come from the germline V gene. CDR3 sequence reads: CASSYVRGGLEETQYF. The CDR3, as DNA: TGTGCCAGCAGTTACGTGCGGGGGGGCCTAGAAGAGACCCAGTACTTC.

There are a few counts of this clone. CDR3 sequence reads: CASSPGDREKGYTF. The CDR3 region has the DNA TGCGCCAGCAGCCCGGGGGACAGGGAGAAAGGCTACACCTTC. The chain links TRBV4-1 to TRBJ1-2, with 9 nucleotides matching TRBD1. The germline V gene has CDR1 MGHRA and CDR2 YSYEKL. This CDR3 region has 14 residues. V shed 4 bases and J 8 bases; nucleotides not matched to a gene: 8.

This chain links TRBV11-2 with TRBJ1-3; possible D gene TRBD1, 5 bases. V was clipped by 5 bases and J by 0 bases, with 14 bases between them. The CDR3 totals 16 residues. Germline CDR1 and CDR2: SGHAT and FQNNGV. The CDR3 reads CASSVQQVISGNTIYF. The CDR3, as DNA: TGTGCCAGCAGCGTGCAACAGGTTATCTCTGGAAACACCATATATTTT.